This T cell receptor beta chain stems from a study of blood T cell repertoires in COVID-19 (TCRdb year 2020). About the study as a whole: Samples from collaborators originated in the United States, Italy and Spain and spanned both the acute and convalescent phases of COVID-19. The repertoires were released in a freely available public database intended as a resource for research on the immune response to SARS-CoV-2. The material from the prospective study consisted of cDNA or gDNA derived from T cells, B-cell-depleted T cells, or PBMCs. Sample metadata almost always included a de-identified subject ID, COVID-19 status, age in years and sex. Samples were obtained from the ongoing ImmuneRACE study (first 160 participants) and from some 1,200 subjects provided by 6 global collaborators. The dataset comprised deeply sampled blood TCRbeta repertoires from subjects exposed to, actively infected with, or recovered from COVID-19. HLA class I and class II types, where available, came from metadata supplied by the sample provider rather than from assay-based typing.

TCRbeta CDR3 regions were amplified from genomic DNA by means of the immunoSEQ Assay, a bias-controlled multiplex PCR. As for how the authors treated the data: The number of nucleated cells in each sample was estimated from the amplification of reference gene primers within the assay. To quantify the absolute abundance of each unique TCRbeta CDR3 rearrangement, sequence reads were collapsed and filtered. Productive Simpson clonality was computed per sample as the square root of Simpson's diversity index over productive rearrangements. TCRdb obtained this table from immuneACCESS and retained in-frame rearrangements with V and J assigned. These tables miss some clones; where compared with another copy, unresolved V genes account for less than half of the shortfall, and the remainder is unexplained. The V and J calls and clone size come from that table; D and trimming were worked out from the DNA. Recorded for this sample are tens of thousands of clones; about 86% of them occurred a single time. Of the sample, about 24% is held by the ten largest clones.

The study at large found these results: How much clinical and demographic metadata was included differed by source and by participant, and the metadata was provided uncurated.

With regard to this clone: The target of this receptor is not known. No much larger clonotype is one base removed from it; base qualities were not supplied.

Whole blood was collected in K2EDTA tubes by collaborating institutions according to the institutions' own protocols. For TCRbeta analysis, collaborator samples were shipped as frozen whole blood, as isolated PBMCs, or as DNA extracted from either sample type. V is reduced by 3 bases and J by 8 bases, leaving a spacing of 10 bases between them. The CDR3 contains 13 residues, cysteine and phenylalanine counted. The read is trimmed to its CDR3 DNA, 39 bases read in frame from base 1. The sequence joins TRBV12-3 or TRBV12-4 to TRBJ1-4; the D gene lacks a confident call. Sequenced material: peripheral blood. This sequence was found in a human donor with active COVID-19. The donor label of this sample is uncertain. The CDR3 reads as follows: CASSLSGREKLFF. The bases are TGTGCCAGCAGTTTGTCCGGTCGGGAAAAACTGTTTTTT.